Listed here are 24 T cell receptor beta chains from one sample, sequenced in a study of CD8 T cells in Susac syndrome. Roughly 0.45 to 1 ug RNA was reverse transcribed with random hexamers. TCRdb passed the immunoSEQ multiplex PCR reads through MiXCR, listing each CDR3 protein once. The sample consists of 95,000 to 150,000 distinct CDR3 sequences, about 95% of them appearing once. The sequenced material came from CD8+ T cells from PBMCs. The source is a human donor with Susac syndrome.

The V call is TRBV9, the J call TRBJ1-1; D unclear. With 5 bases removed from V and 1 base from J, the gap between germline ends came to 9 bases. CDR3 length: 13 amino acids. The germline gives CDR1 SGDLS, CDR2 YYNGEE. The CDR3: CASRADGNTEAFF. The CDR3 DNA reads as TGTGCCAGCAGAGCCGACGGGAACACTGAAGCTTTCTTT.

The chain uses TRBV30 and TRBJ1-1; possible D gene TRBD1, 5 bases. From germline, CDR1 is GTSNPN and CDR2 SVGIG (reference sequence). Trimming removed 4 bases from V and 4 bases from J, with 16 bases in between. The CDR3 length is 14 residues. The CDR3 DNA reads TGTGCCTGGAACGTACCGCTAAGGGGCACTGAAGCTTTCTTT. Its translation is CAWNVPLRGTEAFF. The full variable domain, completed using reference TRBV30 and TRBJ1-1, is SQTIHQWPATLVQPVGSPLSLECTVEGTSNPNLYWYRQAAGRGLQLLFYSVGIGQISSEVPQNLSASRPQDRQFILSSKKLLLSDSGFYLCAWNVPLRGTEAFFGQGTRLTVV.

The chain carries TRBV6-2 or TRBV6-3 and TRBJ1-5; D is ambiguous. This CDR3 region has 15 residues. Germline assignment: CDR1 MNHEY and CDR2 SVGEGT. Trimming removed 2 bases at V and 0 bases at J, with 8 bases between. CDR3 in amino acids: CASSYEGFSNQPQHF. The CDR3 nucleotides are TGTGCCAGCAGTTACGAAGGGTTTAGCAATCAGCCCCAGCATTTT.

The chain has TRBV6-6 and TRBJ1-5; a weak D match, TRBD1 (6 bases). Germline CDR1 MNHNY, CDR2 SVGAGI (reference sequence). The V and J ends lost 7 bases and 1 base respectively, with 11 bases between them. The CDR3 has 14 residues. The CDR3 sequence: CASTWGLSNQPQHF. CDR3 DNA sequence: TGTGCCAGCACGTGGGGGCTGAGCAATCAGCCCCAGCATTTT.

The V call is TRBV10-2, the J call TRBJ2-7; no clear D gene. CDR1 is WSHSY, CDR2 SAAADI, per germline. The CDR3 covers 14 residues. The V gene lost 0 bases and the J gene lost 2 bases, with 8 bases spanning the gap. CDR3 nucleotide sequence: TGCGCCAGCAGTGAGTCATGGGGTCCCTACGAGCAGTACTTC. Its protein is CASSESWGPYEQYF.

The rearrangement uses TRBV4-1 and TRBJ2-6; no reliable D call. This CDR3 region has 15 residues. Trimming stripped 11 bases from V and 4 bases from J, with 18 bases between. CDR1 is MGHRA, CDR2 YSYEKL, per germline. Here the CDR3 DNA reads TGCGCCGCGGCCTTGGATGGATCCGGGGCCAACGTCCTGACTTTC. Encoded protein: CAAALDGSGANVLTF.

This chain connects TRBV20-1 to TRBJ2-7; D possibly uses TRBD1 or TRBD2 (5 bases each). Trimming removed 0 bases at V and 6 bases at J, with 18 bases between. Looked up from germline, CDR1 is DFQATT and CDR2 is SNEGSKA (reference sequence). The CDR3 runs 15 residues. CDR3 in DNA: TGCAGTGCTAGAGATACGCTGGGCTCGGGGCGCGAGCAGTACTTC. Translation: CSARDTLGSGREQYF.

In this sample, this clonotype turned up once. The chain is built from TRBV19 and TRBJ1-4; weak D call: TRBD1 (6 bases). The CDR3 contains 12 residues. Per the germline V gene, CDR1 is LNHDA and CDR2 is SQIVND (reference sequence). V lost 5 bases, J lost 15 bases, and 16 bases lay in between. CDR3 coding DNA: TGTGCCAGTAGTGCGAGGGACAACCTGTTGTTTTTT. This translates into CASSARDNLLFF. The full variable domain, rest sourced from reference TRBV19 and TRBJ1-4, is DGGITQSPKYLFRKEGQNVTLSCEQNLNHDAMYWYRQDPGQGLRLIYYSQIVNDFQKGDIAEGYSVSREKKESFPLTVTSAQKNPTAFYLCASSARDNLLFFGSGTQLSVL.

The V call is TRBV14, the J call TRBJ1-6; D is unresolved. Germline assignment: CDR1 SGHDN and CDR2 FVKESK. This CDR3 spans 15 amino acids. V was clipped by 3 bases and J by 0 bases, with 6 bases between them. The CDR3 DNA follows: TGTGCCAGCAGCCATACACACTCCTATAATTCACCCCTCCACTTT. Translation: CASSHTHSYNSPLHF.

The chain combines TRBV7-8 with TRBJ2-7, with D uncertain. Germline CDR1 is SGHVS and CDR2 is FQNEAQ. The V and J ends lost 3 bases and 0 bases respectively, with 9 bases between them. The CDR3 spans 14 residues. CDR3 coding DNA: TGTGCCAGCAGCTTTGAAGGGATCTCCTACGAGCAGTACTTC. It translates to CASSFEGISYEQYF.

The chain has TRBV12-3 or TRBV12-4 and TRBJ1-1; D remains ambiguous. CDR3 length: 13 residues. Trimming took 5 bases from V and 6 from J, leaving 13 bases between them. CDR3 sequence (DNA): TGTGCCAGCAGTACCTCAGGAGGCTCTGAAGCTTTCTTT. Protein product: CASSTSGGSEAFF.

The CDR3 nucleotides are TGTGCCAGCAGCTTAGCGTCGAAAGCGGGGGGCTACGAGCAGTACTTC. It specifies CASSLASKAGGYEQYF. The chain combines TRBV7-8 with TRBJ2-7, with 9 positions matching TRBD2. The J segment lost 3 bases and the V segment lost 0 bases, leaving 6 bases of the junction unmatched. Germline loops: CDR1 SGHVS, CDR2 FQNEAQ. The CDR3 consists of 16 residues. The whole variable domain, filled in from reference TRBV7-8 and TRBJ2-7, reads GAGVSQSPRYKVAKRGQDVALRCDPISGHVSLFWYQQALGQGPEFLTYFQNEAQLDKSGLPSDRFFAERPEGSVSTLKIQRTQQEDSAVYLCASSLASKAGGYEQYFGPGTRLTVT.

CDR3 residues: CAWSAQTDSHNSPLHF. The CDR3 nucleotides read TGTGCCTGGAGTGCCCAAACCGATAGTCATAATTCACCCCTCCACTTT. The chain recombines TRBV30 with TRBJ1-6, with D hard to call. In germline, CDR1 is GTSNPN, CDR2 SVGIG (reference sequence). CDR3 length: 16 residues. Trimming removed 1 base from V and 5 bases from J, with 15 bases in between.

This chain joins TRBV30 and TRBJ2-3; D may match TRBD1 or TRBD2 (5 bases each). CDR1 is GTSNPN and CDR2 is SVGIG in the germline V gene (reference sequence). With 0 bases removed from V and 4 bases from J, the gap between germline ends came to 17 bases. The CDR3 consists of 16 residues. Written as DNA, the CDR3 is TGTGCCTGGAGTGTATATGGGACCTTCCTCGCAGATACGCAGTATTTT. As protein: CAWSVYGTFLADTQYF. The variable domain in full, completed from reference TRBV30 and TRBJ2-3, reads SQTIHQWPATLVQPVGSPLSLECTVEGTSNPNLYWYRQAAGRGLQLLFYSVGIGQISSEVPQNLSASRPQDRQFILSSKKLLLSDSGFYLCAWSVYGTFLADTQYFGPGTRLTVL.

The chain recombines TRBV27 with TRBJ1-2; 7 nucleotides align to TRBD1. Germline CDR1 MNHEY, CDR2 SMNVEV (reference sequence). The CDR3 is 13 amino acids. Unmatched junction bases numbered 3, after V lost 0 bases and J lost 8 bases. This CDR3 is CASSLSTGSGYTF. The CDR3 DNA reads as TGTGCCAGCAGTTTATCGACAGGGTCGGGCTACACCTTC.

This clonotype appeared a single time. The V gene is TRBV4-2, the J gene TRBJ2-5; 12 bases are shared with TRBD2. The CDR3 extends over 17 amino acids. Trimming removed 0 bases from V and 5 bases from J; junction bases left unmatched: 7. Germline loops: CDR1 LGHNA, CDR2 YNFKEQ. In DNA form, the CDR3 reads TGTGCCAGCAGCCAAGAGGCTAGCGGGGGGGAGATGGAGACCCAGTACTTC. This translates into CASSQEASGGEMETQYF.

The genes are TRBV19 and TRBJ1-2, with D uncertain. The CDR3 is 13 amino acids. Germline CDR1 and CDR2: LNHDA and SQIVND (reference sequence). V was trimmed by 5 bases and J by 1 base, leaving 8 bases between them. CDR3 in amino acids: CASSPRNNYGYTF. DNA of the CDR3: TGTGCCAGTAGTCCCAGGAATAACTATGGCTACACCTTC.

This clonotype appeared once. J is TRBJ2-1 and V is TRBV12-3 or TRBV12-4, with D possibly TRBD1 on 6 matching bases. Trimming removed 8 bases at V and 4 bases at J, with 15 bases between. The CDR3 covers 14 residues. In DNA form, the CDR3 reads TGTGCCAGCCGCTGGGGGCGAGCGTACAATGAGCAGTTCTTC. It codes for CASRWGRAYNEQFF.

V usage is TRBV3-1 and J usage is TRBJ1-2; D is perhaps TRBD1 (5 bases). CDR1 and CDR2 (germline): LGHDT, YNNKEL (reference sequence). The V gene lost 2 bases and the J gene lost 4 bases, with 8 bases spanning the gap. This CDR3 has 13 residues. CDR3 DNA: TGTGCCAGCAGCCAACCAGGGACCTATGGCTACACCTTC. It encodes CASSQPGTYGYTF.

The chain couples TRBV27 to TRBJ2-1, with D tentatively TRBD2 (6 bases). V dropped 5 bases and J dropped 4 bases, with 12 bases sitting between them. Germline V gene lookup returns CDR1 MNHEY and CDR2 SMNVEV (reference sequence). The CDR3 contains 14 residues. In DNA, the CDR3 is TGTGCCAGCAGTCAACTGGGACTTTACAATGAGCAGTTCTTC. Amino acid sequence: CASSQLGLYNEQFF.

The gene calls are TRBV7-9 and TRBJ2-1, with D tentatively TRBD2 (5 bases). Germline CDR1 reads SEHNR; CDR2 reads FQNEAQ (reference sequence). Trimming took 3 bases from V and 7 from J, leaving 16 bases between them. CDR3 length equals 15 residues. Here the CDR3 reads CASSLLGLDGNEQFF. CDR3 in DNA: TGTGCCAGCAGCTTGTTAGGACTGGACGGTAATGAGCAGTTCTTC.

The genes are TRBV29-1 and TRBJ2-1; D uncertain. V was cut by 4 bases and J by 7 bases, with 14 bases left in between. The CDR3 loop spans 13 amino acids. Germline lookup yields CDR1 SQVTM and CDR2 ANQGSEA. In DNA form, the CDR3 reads TGCAGCGTTGTGGATCACCAGAGGAATGAGCAGTTCTTC. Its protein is CSVVDHQRNEQFF.

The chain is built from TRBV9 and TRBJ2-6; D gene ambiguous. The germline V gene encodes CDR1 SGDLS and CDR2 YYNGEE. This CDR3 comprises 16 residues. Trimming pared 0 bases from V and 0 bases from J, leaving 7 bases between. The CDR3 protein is CASSVGLNSGANVLTF. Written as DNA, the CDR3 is TGTGCCAGCAGCGTAGGTCTGAACTCTGGGGCCAACGTCCTGACTTTC.

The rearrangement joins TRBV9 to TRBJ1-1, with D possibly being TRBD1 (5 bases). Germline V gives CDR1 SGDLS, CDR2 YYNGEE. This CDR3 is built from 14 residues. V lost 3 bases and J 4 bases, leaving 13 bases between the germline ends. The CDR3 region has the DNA TGTGCCAGCAGCGGGGCAGGGATGATCACTGAAGCTTTCTTT. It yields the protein CASSGAGMITEAFF.